These T cell receptor beta chains were read from a single sample in a study of graft-versus-host responses after intestinal transplantation. The protocol was immunoSEQ multiplex PCR, while the TCRdb copy is restricted to in-frame clones and leaves out a portion. The sample lists 99,000 or so clones; roughly 92% were seen once. These TCRs' antigens remain unknown. Sample: unstimulated CD8+ T cells sorted from spleen or lymph node cells, taken before transplant. These receptors came from a human donor who was the organ donor for an intestinal transplant. CDR3s include the opening cysteine and the closing phenylalanine or tryptophan. Each record gives: CDR3 protein, V gene.

CDR3: CASSQLSGGTGELFF
V: TRBV6-1

CDR3: CASSPGGTEAFF
V: TRBV7-9

CDR3: CASLASGGDTQYF
V: TRBV18

CDR3: CASSYKAQGNLLEQFF
V: TRBV6-6

CDR3: CASSPNSGRFAGELFF
V: TRBV14

CDR3: CASSFSSYEQYF
V: TRBV11-1

CDR3: CSVDGGAYEQFF
V: TRBV29-1

CDR3: CSVETTEGNYGYTF
V: TRBV29-1

CDR3: CASSLRPWRGRTGELFF
V: TRBV7-6

CDR3: CASTPDRAFGSGYTF
V: TRBV5-4

CDR3: CASSPHSGGADEQFF
V: TRBV7-6

CDR3: CASSLLDSYEQYF
V: TRBV5-4

CDR3: CASSPGTGGTGNTIYF
V: TRBV7-8

CDR3: CASSEYGYSPLHF
V: TRBV25-1

CDR3: CASSLGLTTEQYF
V: TRBV5-5

CDR3: CASSTVGRGFNQPQHF
V: TRBV19

CDR3: CAVPGLWAYEQYF
V: TRBV6-1

CDR3: CASEDPGQGSYEQYF
V: TRBV11-2

CDR3: CASSLSRQGLNTEAFF
V: TRBV5-5

CDR3: CASSYSLTPGAYGYTF
V: TRBV6-5

CDR3: CASSDGGVPEQYF
V: TRBV5-1

CDR3: CAFGQGVFTDTQYF
V: TRBV30

CDR3: CASSLYYNEQFF
V: TRBV2

CDR3: CAWSVYRFLEQYF
V: TRBV30

CDR3: CASSDSWGGDEKLFF
V: TRBV25-1

CDR3: CASRARDRVREQYF
V: TRBV6-4

CDR3: CASALGGASEAFF
V: TRBV19

CDR3: CASRENSGANVLTF
V: TRBV7-2

CDR3: CASSQQGISYEQYF
V: TRBV4-2

CDR3: CASTHDRKDQPQHF
V: TRBV6-5

CDR3: CASSGQDRASGELFF
V: TRBV10-1

CDR3: CASSSSGGSETQYF
V: TRBV7-8

CDR3: CASSLGPGNTEAFF
V: TRBV5-6

CDR3: CASSWDRSGNQPQHF
V: TRBV28

CDR3: CASSMTAGKSYEQYF
V: TRBV14

CDR3: CASSTRDYEETQYF
V: TRBV13

CDR3: CASSFVLYEQYF
V: TRBV28

CDR3: CASSFLTGTGGSNEQFF
V: TRBV7-9

CDR3: CASSLDPGSYEQYF
V: TRBV11-2

CDR3: CASSEQGSTDTQYF
V: TRBV7-3

CDR3: CASDQQTARRAFF
V: TRBV7-9

CDR3: CASSYSRFGELFF
V: TRBV6-5